The rows below give T cell receptor beta chains drawn from one sample of a study of neurological immune-mediated disorders. TCRdb reprocessed the 5' RACE reads with MiXCR, giving one entry per CDR3 protein. The sample includes 35,000 to 40,000 distinct CDR3 sequences, roughly 2.5% seen only once; the top ten take less than 2.5%. The sequencing input was PBMCs. Source of these receptors: a man between 45 and 60 years old with multiple sclerosis. CDR3s include the opening cysteine and the closing phenylalanine or tryptophan. The D gene is left open where the match is weak. Size tells how often a clone was seen (once, few, many) or the class of an expanded clone, and some rows leave it out.

D	J	V	size	length	DNA	CDR3
NA	TRBJ1-1	TRBV20-1	many	15	TGCAGTGCTAGAGCAGGGCATGGGATGAACACTGAAGCTTTCTTT	CSARAGHGMNTEAFF
TRBD1	TRBJ1-1	TRBV19	few	14	TGTGCCAGTAGCCCCAGGGGGGCGAACACTGAAGCTTTCTTT	CASSPRGANTEAFF
TRBD2	TRBJ2-2	TRBV3-1	many	17	TGTGCCAGCAGCCAAGTCGAGAGGACTAGCGGCACCGGGGAGCTGTTTTTT	CASSQVERTSGTGELFF
TRBD2	TRBJ2-3	TRBV7-2	many	14	TGTGCCAGCAGCTCCACGAGCGGGGGTCCCTTCGAGTATTTT	CASSSTSGGPFEYF
NA	TRBJ2-6	TRBV12-3/TRBV12-4	many	15	TGTGCCAGCAGTTCTGCGGCTCTGGGGGCCAACGTCCTGACTTTC	CASSSAALGANVLTF
NA	TRBJ2-3	TRBV7-2	NA	15	TGTGCCAGCAGCTTAGCCTGGGGCAGCACAGATACGCAGTATTTT	CASSLAWGSTDTQYF
NA	TRBJ1-1	TRBV20-1	many	11	TGCAGTGCTAGGGGGGGCACTGAAGCTTTCTTT	CSARGGTEAFF
NA	TRBJ2-7	TRBV5-1	many	14	TGCGCCAGCAGGGACAGCCCGAGCTCCTACGAGCAGTACTTC	CASRDSPSSYEQYF
NA	TRBJ1-2	TRBV18	NA	16	TGTGCCAGCTCAATAGACCACGTGCCGGGGGCGCTTGGCTACACCTTC	CASSIDHVPGALGYTF
TRBD1	TRBJ1-2	TRBV7-2	many	17	TGTGCCAGCAGACACGCTGGGGGACGTACAGGGGGCTATGGCTACACCTTC	CASRHAGGRTGGYGYTF
NA	TRBJ2-7	TRBV27	many	13	TGTGCCAGCAGGCCACTTACAGGGTACGAGCAGTACTTC	CASRPLTGYEQYF
NA	TRBJ2-2	TRBV7-2	many	16	TGTGCCAGCAGCTTAGTCGGAGGGGGCAATACCGGGGAGCTGTTTTTT	CASSLVGGGNTGELFF
NA	TRBJ1-5	TRBV10-3	NA	15	TGTGCCATCAGTGAGGGGGGGCTGGGCAATCAGCCCCAGAATTTT	CAISEGGLGNQPQNF
TRBD1	TRBJ1-1	TRBV5-1	many	12	TGCGCCAGCTCGACAGGGTATACTGAAGCTTTCTTT	CASSTGYTEAFF
NA	TRBJ2-7	TRBV3-1	many	13	TGTGCCAGCAGCCAACAGTTCTCCTACGAGCAGTACTTC	CASSQQFSYEQYF
NA	TRBJ1-3	TRBV4-2	many	16	TGTGCCAGCAGCCAAGATGACAGTGTCTCTGGAAACACCATATATTTT	CASSQDDSVSGNTIYF
NA	TRBJ2-7	TRBV5-1	few	14	TGCGCCAGCAGCTTGGGGCAGGGACCCTACGAGCAGTACTTC	CASSLGQGPYEQYF
TRBD2	TRBJ2-5	TRBV6-5	many	15	TGTGCCAGCTGCATCACTAGCGGGTACTTAGCGACCCAGTACTTC	CASCITSGYLATQYF
NA	TRBJ2-7	TRBV10-3	NA	16	TGTGCCATCAGCTCCCTACCTGGTCGGGGGTCCTACGAGCAGTACTTC	CAISSLPGRGSYEQYF
TRBD1	TRBJ2-2	TRBV7-2	many	16	TGTGCCAGCAGCACTCCGGGACAGACGAACACCGGGGAGCTGTTTTTT	CASSTPGQTNTGELFF
TRBD1	TRBJ1-5	TRBV7-2	many	15	TGTGCCAGCAGCCAGGGGGGCGGGAGCAATCAGCCCCAGCATTTT	CASSQGGGSNQPQHF
NA	TRBJ2-7	TRBV11-2	many	15	TGTGCCAGCAGCTTATCGGTCTCGCAGGGTTACGAGCAGTACTTC	CASSLSVSQGYEQYF
NA	TRBJ1-4	TRBV6-6	many	14	TGTGCCAGCAGTACGACATCAACTAATGAAAAACTGTTTTTT	CASSTTSTNEKLFF
NA	TRBJ2-3	TRBV5-1	many	11	TGCGCCAGCAGCGACGTAGATACGCAGTATTTT	CASSDVDTQYF
NA	TRBJ1-2	TRBV7-2	many	14	TGTGCCAGCAGCCAAGGGGAGTTATTTGGCGGCTACACCTTC	CASSQGELFGGYTF